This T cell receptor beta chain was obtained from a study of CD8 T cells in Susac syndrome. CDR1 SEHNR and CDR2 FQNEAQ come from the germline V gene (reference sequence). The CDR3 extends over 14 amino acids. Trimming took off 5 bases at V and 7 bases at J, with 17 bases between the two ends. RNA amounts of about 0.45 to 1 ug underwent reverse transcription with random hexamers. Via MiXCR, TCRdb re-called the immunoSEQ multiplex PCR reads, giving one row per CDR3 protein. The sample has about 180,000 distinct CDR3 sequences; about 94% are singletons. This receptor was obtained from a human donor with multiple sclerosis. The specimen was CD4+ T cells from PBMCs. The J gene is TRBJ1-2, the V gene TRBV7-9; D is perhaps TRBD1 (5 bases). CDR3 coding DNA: TGTGCCAGCAGCCCCGGGACTTCGGGGGGTGGCTACACCTTC. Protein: CASSPGTSGGGYTF.